The clone carrying this TCR beta chain was observed a handful of times. The CDR3 is 13 residues long. Trimming shortened V by 1 base and J by 3 bases, and 5 bases separated the two germline ends. Thyroid surgery was preceded by no treatment in any patient. This specimen belongs to a study of metastatic and nonmetastatic thyroid tumors. MiXCR was used by TCRdb to re-call the PCR reads. The sample consists of some 21,000 clones, approximately 30% of them appearing once. This chain joins TRBV12-3 or TRBV12-4 and TRBJ2-3; D ambiguous. The clonotype was recovered from a male donor with papillary thyroid cancer or a benign thyroid nodule (not recorded which). Some clones in this sample may be carry-over from other donors' samples. The material sequenced was tumor tissue. CDR3 sequence (DNA): TGTGCCAGCAGTTTAGTGACGACAGATACGCAGTATTTT. As protein: CASSLVTTDTQYF.